The T cell receptor beta chain described here comes from a study of neurological immune-mediated disorders. Points from the study as a whole: None of the CDR3 amino acid sequences found in expanded clones was shared across subjects. This suggests that the TCR-beta repertoires were private in all groups.

This clonotype was picked up many times. What it binds is unknown. The cDNA came from 5'RACE with 10-nucleotide random UMIs. A single record per CDR3 protein comes from TCRdb applying MiXCR to the 5' RACE reads. Among around 90,000 distinct CDR3 sequences, under 15% were seen once, and the ten largest hold about 4.6%. Trimming removed 4 bases at V and 4 bases at J, with 14 bases between. The CDR3 length is 14 residues. Germline V gene lookup returns CDR1 ENHRY and CDR2 SYGVKD. Time point given: longitudinal time-point 2. The starting material, 2 million PBMCs stored at -80 C, gave rise to the unsorted libraries.

The chain joins TRBV10-3 to TRBJ2-7, with D perhaps matching TRBD1 or TRBD2 (5 bases each). Sequencing was performed on PBMCs. The clonotype originates from a female donor with HTLV-1-associated myelopathy (HAM/TSP). CDR3 loop: CAISAIGTLYEQYF. As DNA, the CDR3 is TGTGCCATCAGTGCTATAGGGACGCTATACGAGCAGTACTTC.